Following are 12 T cell receptor beta chains from one sample sequenced in a study of blood T cells in healthy people across ages. A second 7 to 11 cycle PCR used barcoded and J-beta primers. TCRdb used MiXCR to reprocess the 5' RACE reads, holding one entry per CDR3 protein. The data contain 1.5 million to 1.9 million distinct CDR3 sequences, approximately 42% of them singletons. Source material: blood. These receptors were collected from a woman aged 18-35 years in good health.

This rearrangement joins TRBV7-9 to TRBJ2-4; 8 positions match TRBD2. The J segment lost 12 bases and the V segment lost 4 bases, leaving 8 bases of the junction unmatched. This CDR3 region has 13 residues. Germline assignment: CDR1 SEHNR and CDR2 FQNEAQ (reference sequence). The CDR3: CASSSFSGTTQYF. The DNA of the CDR3 is TGTGCCAGCAGCTCCTTTAGCGGGACTACTCAGTACTTC.

This clonotype has just a few counts. This chain uses TRBV12-3 or TRBV12-4 with TRBJ2-7, with unresolved D. The CDR3 has 14 amino acids. Trimming removed 5 bases at V and 3 bases at J, with 14 bases between. The CDR3 region is CASSLLPIGYEQYF. DNA of the CDR3: TGTGCCAGCAGTCTACTCCCAATTGGCTACGAGCAGTACTTC.

The rearrangement links TRBV4-2 to TRBJ2-3; 9 bases fit TRBD2. CDR3 length: 16 amino acids. After removal of 1 base from V and 3 bases from J, the junction contained 5 bases not matched to a gene. Looked up from germline, CDR1 is LGHNA and CDR2 is YNFKEQ. Here the CDR3 DNA reads TGTGCCAGCAGCCAAGCCGCGGGAGGGGGGACAGATACGCAGTATTTT. Its translation: CASSQAAGGGTDTQYF.

The V and J genes are TRBV5-1 and TRBJ2-3, with a weak D call TRBD2 (7 bases). Trimming took 4 bases from V and 4 from J, leaving 16 bases between them. CDR1 is SGHRS, CDR2 YFSETQ, per germline. The CDR3 loop spans 15 amino acids. The CDR3 nucleotides read TGCGCCAGCAGCACCTCCCGGGGGGCCCCAGATACGCAGTATTTT. Its protein product is CASSTSRGAPDTQYF.

This chain joins TRBV7-2 and TRBJ2-2; TRBD2 matches at 8 bases. The CDR3 consists of 17 residues. Germline loops: CDR1 SGHTA, CDR2 FQGNSA. V shed 4 bases and J 7 bases; nucleotides not matched to a gene: 14. CDR3 in DNA: TGTGCCAGCAGCTCCCGAGGTAGCGGGATAGGTAGCGGGGAGCTGTTTTTT. Its protein is CASSSRGSGIGSGELFF. The whole variable domain, filled in from reference TRBV7-2 and TRBJ2-2, reads GAGVSQSPSNKVTEKGKDVELRCDPISGHTALYWYRQSLGQGLEFLIYFQGNSAPDKSGLPSDRFSAERTGGSVSTLTIQRTQQEDSAVYLCASSSRGSGIGSGELFFGEGSRLTVL.

This chain uses TRBV28 with TRBJ2-5, with TRBD2 matching 7 bases. The CDR3 totals 13 residues. J gave up 4 bases and V 5 bases, and 4 bases lay outside the gene matches. Germline V gene sequence: CDR1 MDHEN, CDR2 SYDVKM. In DNA, the CDR3 is TGTGCCAGCAGTGTCGGGGGGACAGAGACCCAGTACTTC. Translating it yields CASSVGGTETQYF.

This chain joins TRBV5-1 and TRBJ2-3; D gene ambiguous. CDR1 is SGHRS, CDR2 YFSETQ, per germline. The CDR3 is 14 amino acids. The V and J ends lost 8 bases and 2 bases respectively, with 15 bases between them. In DNA form, the CDR3 reads TGCGCCAGTAGTAGAGAGCGTCCCACAGATACGCAGTATTTT. Translating it yields CASSRERPTDTQYF.

This clonotype has more than one count but fewer than ten. The V gene is TRBV6-1, the J gene TRBJ1-2; 7 nucleotides line up with TRBD1. CDR3 length: 15 amino acids. In germline, CDR1 is MNHNS, CDR2 SASEGT. Losses at the gene ends were 2 bases for V and 6 bases for J; bases not matched to a gene: 9. CDR3 in amino acids: CASSESLWDSDGYTF. Written as DNA, the CDR3 is TGTGCCAGCAGTGAAAGTTTATGGGACAGCGATGGCTACACCTTC.

The sample holds a few counts of this clonotype. The rearrangement uses TRBV10-3 and TRBJ2-1; no reliable D call. The CDR3 sequence is 13 residues long. V lost 6 bases to trimming and J lost 10 bases, with 16 bases between them. Germline assignment: CDR1 ENHRY and CDR2 SYGVKD. CDR3 nucleotides: TGTGCCATCAGCGCCAACACACTGGGGGAGCAGTTCTTC. It codes for CAISANTLGEQFF.

This clonotype has only a few counts. The chain links TRBV20-1 to TRBJ2-6, with TRBD1 as a possible D gene (5 bases). The CDR3 covers 15 residues. The V and J ends lost 3 bases and 2 bases respectively, with 11 bases between them. Germline V gene data show CDR1 as DFQATT and CDR2 as SNEGSKA (reference sequence). CDR3 amino acids: CSARDIRTGANVLTF. DNA of the CDR3: TGCAGTGCTAGGGACATTCGTACTGGGGCCAACGTCCTGACTTTC.

V usage is TRBV4-2 and J usage is TRBJ2-1; 13 bases are shared with TRBD2. The J call is uncertain, as TRBJ2-7 better fits the DNA end. Germline-derived CDR1 and CDR2 are LGHNA and YNFKEQ. There are 19 residues in the CDR3. DNA for the CDR3: TGTGCCAGCAGCCAAGATCACAGGACTAGCGGGAGCTCCTACAATGAGCAGTACTTC. Amino acid sequence: CASSQDHRTSGSSYNEQYF.

This clonotype was counted once. The V gene is TRBV7-2, the J gene TRBJ1-1; D is perhaps TRBD1 (5 bases). The CDR3 covers 14 residues. Germline values: CDR1 SGHTA, CDR2 FQGNSA. Trimming cost V 4 bases and J 7 bases, with 16 bases left between them. Here the CDR3 DNA reads TGTGCCAGCAGCTCAGGGTTGGGGTCGGGTGAAGCTTTCTTT. Its translation is CASSSGLGSGEAFF.